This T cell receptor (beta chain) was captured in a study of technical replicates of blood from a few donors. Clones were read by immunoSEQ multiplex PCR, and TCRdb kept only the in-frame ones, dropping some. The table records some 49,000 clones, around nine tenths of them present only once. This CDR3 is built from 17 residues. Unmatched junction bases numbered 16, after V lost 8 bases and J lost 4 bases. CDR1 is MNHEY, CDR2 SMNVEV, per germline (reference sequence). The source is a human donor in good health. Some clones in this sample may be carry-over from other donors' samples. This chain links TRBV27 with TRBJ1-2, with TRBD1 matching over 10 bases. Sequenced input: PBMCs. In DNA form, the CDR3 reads TGTGCCAGCCCCTCCGTACTCCCGGACAGGGGGGTCTATGGCTACACCTTC. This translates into CASPSVLPDRGVYGYTF.